Each of the 30 T cell receptor beta chains below was sequenced from the same sample in a study of T-cell reconstitution after alpha-beta-depleted transplantation in children. Preparation of the TCRbeta library used unique molecular identifiers. TCRdb re-called the PCR reads through MiXCR, storing one row per CDR3 protein. The table shows about 610,000 distinct CDR3 sequences, with about 10% occurring only once. Sequenced material: PBMCs from the stem cell graft donor, taken from the stem cell graft. The receptors derive from a human donor who donated a stem cell graft to a child with acute myeloid leukemia.

Many counts were recorded for this clonotype. V usage is TRBV9 and J usage is TRBJ1-5; D unclear. CDR3 size: 13 residues. Trimming cost V 0 bases and J 4 bases, with 5 bases left between them. Looked up from germline, CDR1 is SGDLS and CDR2 is YYNGEE. The CDR3 sequence is CASSVGPNQPQHF. In DNA form, the CDR3 reads TGTGCCAGCAGCGTAGGCCCGAATCAGCCCCAGCATTTT.

The chain couples TRBV12-3 or TRBV12-4 to TRBJ1-2; 10 bases match TRBD1. V shed 4 bases and J 7 bases; nucleotides not matched to a gene: 9. The length of the CDR3 is 15 residues. The DNA of the CDR3 is TGTGCCAGCAGTTCTCCGGACAGGGGGAGAGGTGGCTACACCTTC. This gives the protein CASSSPDRGRGGYTF.

The gene calls are TRBV4-3 and TRBJ2-1; 10 positions match TRBD2. The CDR3 is made up of 17 amino acids. Germline CDR1 LGHNA, CDR2 YSLEER. The ends lost 5 bases at V and 0 bases at J; junction bases unmatched: 7. In DNA form, the CDR3 reads TGCGCCAGCAGCACCAAAGGACTAGCGGACTCCTACAATGAGCAGTTCTTC. This encodes CASSTKGLADSYNEQFF.

This clonotype showed up many times. This chain connects TRBV5-6 to TRBJ2-1; 13 bases align to TRBD2. In germline, CDR1 is SGHDT, CDR2 YYEEEE. V trimming: 4 bases; J trimming: 8 bases; junction bases outside the gene matches: 9. The CDR3 is made up of 16 amino acids. Here the CDR3 reads CASSMWGTSGNHEQFF. The CDR3 DNA follows: TGTGCCAGCAGCATGTGGGGGACTAGCGGGAACCATGAGCAGTTCTTC.

This clonotype was found a few times. The chain is built from TRBV2 and TRBJ2-5; D tentatively fits TRBD1 or TRBD2 (6 bases each). V lost 8 bases and J 5 bases, leaving 9 bases between the germline ends. Germline V gene data show CDR1 as SNHLY and CDR2 as FYNNEI. The CDR3 loop spans 11 amino acids. The CDR3 DNA sequence: TGTGCCAGCGAAGGGGGGGAGACCCAGTACTTC. Translation: CASEGGETQYF. The full variable domain, in which reference TRBV2 and TRBJ2-5 provide the parts outside the CDR3, is EPEVTQTPSHQVTQMGQEVILRCVPISNHLYFYWYRQILGQKVEFLVSFYNNEISEKSEIFDDQFSVERPDGSNFTLKIRSTKLEDSAMYFCASEGGETQYFGPGTRLLVL.

Many counts were recorded for this clonotype. This sequence joins TRBV29-1 and TRBJ2-5; 8 bases agree with TRBD1. The CDR3 contains 12 residues. The V segment lost 6 bases and the J segment 4 bases; nucleotides outside the gene matches: 4. Germline lookup yields CDR1 SQVTM and CDR2 ANQGSEA. CDR3 region: CSVEQGVETQYF. CDR3 nucleotide sequence: TGCAGCGTAGAACAGGGGGTAGAGACCCAGTACTTC. Full variable domain (rest looked up from reference TRBV29-1 and TRBJ2-5): SAVISQKPSRDICQRGTSLTIQCQVDSQVTMMFWYRQQPGQSLTLIATANQGSEATYESGFVIDKFPISRPNLTFSTLTVSNMSPEDSSIYLCSVEQGVETQYFGPGTRLLVL.

CDR3 DNA sequence: TGTGCCAGCAGACCTGGACAGGGAGAGGCCGGGGAGCTGTTTTTT. Protein product: CASRPGQGEAGELFF. The genes are TRBV11-3 and TRBJ2-2; 8 bases fit TRBD1. V shed 6 bases, J shed 6 bases, and the junction held 9 bases outside the gene matches. Germline loops: CDR1 SGHNT, CDR2 YENEEA. The CDR3 contains 15 residues.

The chain has TRBV4-3 and TRBJ2-7; D gene uncertain. Trimming stripped 1 base from V and 3 bases from J, with 7 bases between. CDR3 length: 13 amino acids. Germline-derived CDR1 and CDR2 are LGHNA and YSLEER. CDR3 region: CASSQGFFYEQYF. The DNA of the CDR3 is TGCGCCAGCAGCCAAGGGTTTTTCTACGAGCAGTACTTC.

There are many counts of this clonotype. This chain links TRBV20-1 with TRBJ2-7; D not resolved. CDR3 length: 12 residues. The germline gives CDR1 DFQATT, CDR2 SNEGSKA (reference sequence). The germline V and J ends were trimmed by 3 bases and 2 bases, with 8 bases remaining between them. The CDR3 bases are TGCAGTGCTAGCGTTAGGGCCTACGAGCAGTACTTC. This translates into CSASVRAYEQYF.

The chain links TRBV29-1 to TRBJ2-7; 7 bases fit TRBD1. The V segment lost 6 bases and the J segment 3 bases; nucleotides outside the gene matches: 11. The V gene's germline CDR1 is SQVTM and CDR2 ANQGSEA. The CDR3 totals 14 residues. Here the CDR3 reads CSVAHRGFDYEQYF. In DNA, the CDR3 is TGCAGCGTGGCCCACAGGGGCTTTGACTACGAGCAGTACTTC.

CDR3 region: CASRLRAGVGETQYF. Written as DNA, the CDR3 is TGTGCCAGCAGGTTGAGGGCAGGAGTAGGAGAGACCCAGTACTTC. This sequence joins TRBV12-3 or TRBV12-4 and TRBJ2-5; D is possibly TRBD2 (5 bases). V was trimmed by 6 bases and J by 4 bases, leaving 18 bases between them. The CDR3 contains 15 residues.

V is TRBV29-1 and J is TRBJ1-1; D is ambiguous. Deletions cut 6 bases from V and 4 bases from J, with 12 bases between. Germline values: CDR1 SQVTM, CDR2 ANQGSEA. CDR3 length: 12 amino acids. Here the CDR3 reads CSVALVSTEAFF. CDR3 DNA: TGCAGCGTGGCCCTTGTGAGCACTGAAGCTTTCTTT. Drawing the rest from reference TRBV29-1 and TRBJ1-1, the complete variable domain is SAVISQKPSRDICQRGTSLTIQCQVDSQVTMMFWYRQQPGQSLTLIATANQGSEATYESGFVIDKFPISRPNLTFSTLTVSNMSPEDSSIYLCSVALVSTEAFFGQGTRLTVV.

This clonotype was detected a few times. The chain uses TRBV12-3 or TRBV12-4 and TRBJ1-1, with D uncertain. The CDR3 totals 14 residues. Trimming took 6 bases from V and 0 from J, leaving 11 bases between them. The CDR3 sequence is CASSSGILNTEAFF. The CDR3 nucleotides are TGTGCCAGCAGCTCCGGTATTTTGAACACTGAAGCTTTCTTT.

This clonotype was seen at least ten times. The genes are TRBV7-3 and TRBJ2-7; TRBD1 agrees at 9 bases. The CDR3 is made up of 13 amino acids. CDR1 and CDR2 from the germline V gene are SGHTA and FQGTGA. With 1 base clipped from V and 5 bases from J, the junction kept 0 bases outside the gene matches. CDR3 DNA: TGTGCCAGCAGCTTAAGGACAGGGGACGAGCAGTACTTC. Encoded protein: CASSLRTGDEQYF.

By its share, this clonotype is medium-sized. This chain connects TRBV29-1 to TRBJ2-1; D gene uncertain. The CDR3 runs to 12 residues. Germline V gives CDR1 SQVTM, CDR2 ANQGSEA. Trimming removed 5 bases at V and 10 bases at J, with 15 bases between. The DNA for the CDR3 is TGCAGCGTTAAACTGAACGGGCCCGAGCAGTTCTTC. Translation gives CSVKLNGPEQFF.

CDR3 amino acids: CSAGGGQKLYEQYF. The CDR3 DNA is TGCAGTGCGGGGGGGGGACAGAAACTCTACGAGCAGTACTTC. The rearrangement uses TRBV20-1 and TRBJ2-7; perhaps D is TRBD1 or TRBD2 (7 bases each). Per germline, CDR1 DFQATT and CDR2 SNEGSKA (reference sequence). V was pared by 6 bases and J by 3 bases, with 18 bases between. The CDR3 is 14 amino acids.

This clonotype was seen a handful of times. The rearrangement joins TRBV5-1 to TRBJ2-7; perhaps TRBD2 as D (6 bases). This CDR3 is built from 14 residues. Trimming removed 5 bases from V and 0 bases from J, with 12 bases in between. CDR1 and CDR2 from the germline V gene are SGHRS and YFSETQ. Here the CDR3 reads CASSVAVSSYEQYF. The CDR3 nucleotides are TGCGCCAGCAGTGTAGCGGTTAGCTCCTACGAGCAGTACTTC.

This clonotype was recorded at least ten times. This chain links TRBV29-1 with TRBJ2-2, with TRBD2 matching over 13 bases. Germline trimming cut 1 base from V and 4 bases from J; bases unmatched to any gene: 6. The CDR3 runs 17 residues. Germline loops: CDR1 SQVTM, CDR2 ANQGSEA. DNA for the CDR3: TGCAGCGTTGAAGGGACTAGCGGGAGTTACGGCACCGGGGAGCTGTTTTTT. Translating it yields CSVEGTSGSYGTGELFF.

In this sample, this clonotype turned up a few times. The CDR3 nucleotides are TGCGCCAGCAGCTACCAGACTAGCGGGAGAGGGAATGAGCAGTTCTTC. Translated, it gives CASSYQTSGRGNEQFF. The V call is TRBV5-1, the J call TRBJ2-1; 12 bases are shared with TRBD2. The germline gives CDR1 SGHRS, CDR2 YFSETQ. The CDR3 is made up of 16 amino acids. With 3 bases clipped from V and 7 bases from J, the junction kept 8 bases outside the gene matches.

This clonotype was found a few times. This chain uses TRBV7-9 with TRBJ2-3, with D possibly TRBD1 on 5 matching bases. Trimming shortened V by 0 bases and J by 4 bases, and 8 bases separated the two germline ends. The germline CDR1 and CDR2 sequences are SEHNR and FQNEAQ (reference sequence). The CDR3 extends over 14 amino acids. The CDR3 nucleotides are TGTGCCAGCAGCTTAGCAACAGGACCAGATACGCAGTATTTT. Its protein product is CASSLATGPDTQYF.

The gene calls are TRBV29-1 and TRBJ2-7, with D uncertain. Germline values: CDR1 SQVTM, CDR2 ANQGSEA. This CDR3 is built from 14 residues. Between the trimmed V and J ends, which lost 8 bases and 3 bases, there was a span of 20 bases. The CDR3 DNA sequence: TGCAGCACTAAGTCTGCGGCGTCTGGCTACGAGCAGTACTTC. Translation: CSTKSAASGYEQYF.

This clonotype has only a few counts. J is TRBJ1-1 and V is TRBV19; 7 bases are shared with TRBD1. This CDR3 has 14 residues. The germline gives CDR1 LNHDA, CDR2 SQIVND (reference sequence). Germline trimming cut 5 bases from V and 7 bases from J; bases unmatched to any gene: 10. The CDR3 loop reads CASSPGQALLEAFF. In DNA, the CDR3 is TGTGCCAGTAGTCCCGGACAGGCCCTGCTTGAAGCTTTCTTT.

This clonotype was recorded a few times. The CDR3 region is CASSSGAGSSSYNEQFF. DNA of the CDR3: TGTGCCAGCAGCTCAGGGGCCGGGAGTAGCTCCTACAATGAGCAGTTCTTC. The chain combines TRBV5-6 with TRBJ2-1, with D possibly called TRBD1 or TRBD2 (6 bases each). V dropped 3 bases and J dropped 0 bases, with 16 bases sitting between them. The length of the CDR3 is 17 residues. Germline-derived CDR1 and CDR2 are SGHDT and YYEEEE.

This clonotype was seen a handful of times. The rearrangement joins TRBV6-1 to TRBJ2-7; TRBD1 agrees at 7 bases. Germline loops: CDR1 MNHNS, CDR2 SASEGT. The V segment lost 3 bases and the J segment 1 base; nucleotides outside the gene matches: 3. This CDR3 is built from 14 residues. The chain's CDR3 is CASSDQTGSYEQYF. Here the CDR3 DNA reads TGTGCCAGCAGTGATCAGACAGGGTCCTACGAGCAGTACTTC.

V usage is TRBV27 and J usage is TRBJ1-4; no reliable D call. Germline CDR1 MNHEY, CDR2 SMNVEV (reference sequence). The CDR3 covers 13 residues. Between the trimmed V and J ends, which lost 6 bases and 6 bases, there was a span of 11 bases. CDR3 nucleotide sequence: TGTGCCAGCAGCGGGTATCGATATGAAAAACTGTTTTTT. Translation: CASSGYRYEKLFF.

This clonotype was picked up a small number of times. The junction departs from the called germline gene at one end, perhaps through a read error. The rearrangement links TRBV20-1 to TRBJ1-2, with 7 bases lining up with TRBD1. This CDR3 contains 15 residues. The V gene's germline CDR1 is DFQATT and CDR2 SNEGSKA (reference sequence). CDR3 region: CCASGDRDQWYGYTF. In DNA form, the CDR3 reads TGCTGTGCTAGTGGAGACAGGGACCAATGGTATGGCTACACCTTC.

The V gene is TRBV29-1, the J gene TRBJ2-1; D remains ambiguous. CDR1 and CDR2 from the germline V gene are SQVTM and ANQGSEA. The CDR3 is 14 residues long. With 4 bases removed from V and 0 bases from J, the gap between germline ends came to 10 bases. The CDR3 nucleotides are TGCAGCGTTGTGCCGGCTTTCTCCTACAATGAGCAGTTCTTC. It codes for CSVVPAFSYNEQFF.

This clonotype has more than one count but fewer than ten. V usage is TRBV4-2 and J usage is TRBJ2-5, with D possibly TRBD2 on 5 matching bases. Germline-derived CDR1 and CDR2 are LGHNA and YNFKEQ. The V end lost 0 bases, the J end lost 3 bases, and 14 bases lay between the germline ends. The CDR3 has 16 residues. Here the CDR3 reads CASSQEASIPKETQYF. CDR3 in DNA: TGTGCCAGCAGCCAAGAGGCTAGCATCCCAAAAGAGACCCAGTACTTC.

The chain is built from TRBV5-5 and TRBJ2-1; 10 nucleotides agree with TRBD2. The CDR3 sequence is 17 residues long. J gave up 0 bases and V 1 base, and 4 bases lay outside the gene matches. CDR1 and CDR2 (germline): SGHKS, YYEKEE (reference sequence). The CDR3: CASSLRAGGISYNEQFF. The CDR3 DNA follows: TGTGCCAGCAGCTTGCGAGCGGGAGGGATCTCCTACAATGAGCAGTTCTTC.

This clonotype was seen a handful of times. The genes are TRBV5-1 and TRBJ2-7; D is possibly TRBD1 (6 bases). CDR3 length equals 15 residues. The V and J ends lost 4 bases and 1 base respectively, with 15 bases between them. The germline gives CDR1 SGHRS, CDR2 YFSETQ. CDR3 region: CASSAGTFFSYEQYF. CDR3 in DNA: TGCGCCAGCAGCGCCGGGACATTTTTTTCCTACGAGCAGTACTTC.